One sample yielded the 24 T cell receptor beta chains listed below, sequenced in a study of blood T cell repertoires in COVID-19. Clones were read by immunoSEQ multiplex PCR, and TCRdb kept only the in-frame ones, dropping some. The sample has about 78,000 clones, less than 95% seen once. Sequenced material: peripheral blood. All receptors derive from a woman aged 45-65 years in a cohort sampled during active COVID-19.

The chain is built from TRBV29-1 and TRBJ1-1; a possible D gene is TRBD1 (5 bases). Between the trimmed V and J ends, which lost 7 bases and 3 bases, there was a span of 12 bases. The CDR3 runs 12 residues. In germline, CDR1 is SQVTM, CDR2 ANQGSEA. The CDR3 DNA reads as TGCAGCGCCGCCGGGGACTACACTGAAGCTTTCTTT. Its protein product is CSAAGDYTEAFF.

The V and J genes are TRBV9 and TRBJ2-1, with TRBD1 matching 8 bases. Germline loops: CDR1 SGDLS, CDR2 YYNGEE. The CDR3 runs 14 residues. Trimming took 3 bases from V and 9 from J; bases not matched to a gene: 8. The CDR3 loop reads CASSAWTGYGEQFF. DNA of the CDR3: TGTGCCAGCAGCGCATGGACAGGGTACGGTGAGCAGTTCTTC.

The chain has TRBV11-2 and TRBJ2-3, with D tentatively TRBD2 (6 bases). With 1 base removed from V and 3 bases from J, the gap between germline ends came to 11 bases. Germline V CDR1 and CDR2: SGHAT, FQNNGV. The CDR3 loop spans 15 amino acids. Here the CDR3 reads CASSLAGDRTDTQYF. In DNA, the CDR3 is TGTGCCAGCAGCTTAGCGGGAGATAGGACAGATACGCAGTATTTT.

The chain recombines TRBV6-6 with TRBJ2-5; D might be TRBD1 (7 bases). This CDR3 has 13 amino acids. Germline CDR1 MNHNY, CDR2 SVGAGI (reference sequence). V was pared by 8 bases and J by 7 bases, with 17 bases between. CDR3 region: CASEGGGRGTQYF. In DNA, the CDR3 is TGTGCCAGCGAAGGGGGCGGGCGGGGGACCCAGTACTTC.

The chain has TRBV2 and TRBJ2-5; the D gene is possibly TRBD2 (7 bases). Germline V lookup: CDR1 SNHLY, CDR2 FYNNEI. The length of the CDR3 is 14 residues. Trimming stripped 9 bases from V and 4 bases from J, with 18 bases between. The CDR3 loop reads CASPLEGGAETQYF. CDR3 sequence (DNA): TGTGCCAGTCCTCTGGAGGGGGGGGCAGAGACCCAGTACTTC.

The chain has TRBV28 and TRBJ2-7; the match to TRBD2 covers 9 bases. V shed 4 bases, J shed 10 bases, and the junction held 5 bases outside the gene matches. The CDR3 contains 12 residues. Germline V CDR1 and CDR2: MDHEN, SYDVKM. CDR3 in amino acids: CASSSGLALQYF. The CDR3 bases are TGTGCCAGCAGTTCAGGACTAGCGTTACAGTACTTC.

This clone was counted only a few times. This chain connects TRBV7-8 to TRBJ2-7; 10 bases line up with TRBD2. The V gene's germline CDR1 is SGHVS and CDR2 FQNEAQ. The CDR3 has 17 residues. The ends lost 5 bases at V and 0 bases at J; junction bases unmatched: 10. In DNA, the CDR3 is TGTGCCAGCAGCCCACCATTAGCGGGAGGCAACTCCTACGAGCAGTACTTC. This translates into CASSPPLAGGNSYEQYF.

The CDR3 DNA is TGTGCCAGCGTCGAGGGATCCAATCAGCCCCAGCATTTT. Translation gives CASVEGSNQPQHF. The V gene is TRBV7-9, the J gene TRBJ1-5; D gene uncertain. Trimming took off 8 bases at V and 3 bases at J, with 11 bases between the two ends. Germline V gene data show CDR1 as SEHNR and CDR2 as FQNEAQ (reference sequence). The CDR3 runs 13 residues.

The rearrangement uses TRBV19 and TRBJ2-7, with D possibly TRBD2 on 5 matching bases. The CDR3 length is 14 residues. Germline CDR1 reads LNHDA; CDR2 reads SQIVND (reference sequence). V lost 4 bases, J lost 5 bases, and 15 bases lay in between. CDR3 loop: CASSTWTGWDEQYF. CDR3 nucleotides: TGTGCCAGTAGTACCTGGACGGGGTGGGACGAGCAGTACTTC.

The chain uses TRBV18 and TRBJ2-7; D ambiguous. The CDR3 length is 12 residues. Germline CDR1 reads KGHSH; CDR2 reads LQKENI. V lost 7 bases and J lost 5, with 12 bases in between. The CDR3 coding sequence is TGTGCCAGCTTCACAGACGGCCACGAGCAGTACTTC. It encodes CASFTDGHEQYF.

This clone was found a few times. The chain recombines TRBV6-6 with TRBJ2-1; 13 bases agree with TRBD2. Losses at the gene ends were 4 bases for V and 5 bases for J; bases not matched to a gene: 5. The germline V gene encodes CDR1 MNHNY and CDR2 SVGAGI (reference sequence). The CDR3 has 16 amino acids. The DNA for the CDR3 is TGTGCCAGCAGTTTTGGGACTAGCGGGGAAAACAATGAGCAGTTCTTC. Translation gives CASSFGTSGENNEQFF.

The chain has TRBV7-2 and TRBJ2-7; the match to TRBD2 covers 10 bases. This CDR3 has 16 residues. Germline values: CDR1 SGHTA, CDR2 FQGNSA. Losses at the gene ends were 5 bases for V and 4 bases for J; bases not matched to a gene: 11. DNA for the CDR3: TGTGCCAGCAGCCCCGGGCACAGCGGGAGGGGTTACGAGCAGTACTTC. This codes for CASSPGHSGRGYEQYF.

The V call is TRBV28, the J call TRBJ1-2, with a possible D match to TRBD1 (5 bases). Germline CDR1 and CDR2: MDHEN and SYDVKM. CDR3 length equals 13 residues. V was shortened by 3 bases and J by 5 bases, with 10 bases between the two germline ends. CDR3 amino acids: CASSLSGWYGYTF. The CDR3 DNA reads TGTGCCAGCAGTTTGTCAGGGTGGTATGGCTACACCTTC.

V is TRBV18 and J is TRBJ2-1; TRBD2 agrees at 15 bases. Germline V CDR1 and CDR2: KGHSH, LQKENI. The CDR3 contains 15 residues. V was clipped by 3 bases and J by 7 bases; unmatched bases: 1. The CDR3 nucleotides read TGTGCCAGCTCACCCGGACTAGCGGGAGGGAATGAGCAGTTCTTC. It yields the protein CASSPGLAGGNEQFF. The variable domain in full, completed from reference TRBV18 and TRBJ2-1, reads NAGVMQNPRHLVRRRGQEARLRCSPMKGHSHVYWYRQLPEEGLKFMVYLQKENIIDESGMPKERFSAEFPKEGPSILRIQQVVRGDSAAYFCASSPGLAGGNEQFFGPGTRLTVL.

This clone was seen just once. This sequence joins TRBV5-5 and TRBJ2-3; tentatively, D is TRBD1 (6 bases). V shed 2 bases and J shed 3 bases, with 13 bases lying between them. The CDR3 runs 15 residues. The germline CDR1 and CDR2 sequences are SGHKS and YYEKEE (reference sequence). The DNA for the CDR3 is TGTGCCAGCAGCTTAACCAGGGGATGGACAGATACGCAGTATTTT. Its translation: CASSLTRGWTDTQYF.

This clone was seen just once. The chain employs TRBV3-1 (or the pseudogene TRBV3-2) and TRBJ2-3; possible D gene TRBD2, 6 bases. Germline V gene lookup returns CDR1 LGHDT and CDR2 YNNKEL (reference sequence). The CDR3 sequence is 17 residues long. V was clipped by 1 base and J by 0 bases, with 14 bases between them. The CDR3 protein is CASSQVLEGSSTDTQYF. The CDR3 nucleotides are TGTGCCAGCAGCCAAGTTCTGGAGGGGTCTAGCACAGATACGCAGTATTTT.

This CDR3 is CAISESGSNQPQHF. CDR3 coding DNA: TGTGCCATCAGTGAATCAGGGAGCAATCAGCCCCAGCATTTT. This chain joins TRBV10-3 and TRBJ1-5; possible D gene TRBD1, 5 bases. Germline CDR1 is ENHRY and CDR2 is SYGVKD. V gave up 3 bases and J gave up 1 base, with 7 bases separating them. The CDR3 loop spans 14 amino acids.

V and J are TRBV21-1 and TRBJ2-5; TRBD2 was called by the table and not checked on the DNA. TRBV21-1 has pseudogene status. CDR3 length: 18 residues. The chain's CDR3 is CASSKCVSGRDLRETQYF. As DNA, the CDR3 is TGTGCCAGCAGCAAATGTGTAAGCGGGAGGGATTTGAGAGAGACCCAGTACTTC.

V usage is TRBV5-1 and J usage is TRBJ2-2; 8 nucleotides match TRBD1. Germline assignment: CDR1 SGHRS and CDR2 YFSETQ. The V segment lost 4 bases and the J segment 7 bases; nucleotides outside the gene matches: 9. The CDR3 has 15 amino acids. The CDR3 coding sequence is TGCGCCAGCAGCGGAGGCACAGGGGGGAACGGGGAGCTGTTTTTT. The encoded protein is CASSGGTGGNGELFF.

This clone came up a few times. This rearrangement joins TRBV20-1 to TRBJ2-7, with D possibly TRBD2 on 5 matching bases. Per the germline V gene, CDR1 is DFQATT and CDR2 is SNEGSKA (reference sequence). This CDR3 contains 11 residues. Trimming removed 2 bases at V and 4 bases at J, with 6 bases between. CDR3 sequence (DNA): TGCAGTGCTAGACTAGCTTACGAGCAGTACTTC. Translation: CSARLAYEQYF.

The rearrangement joins TRBV10-2 to TRBJ1-2, with D possibly matching TRBD1 (5 bases). This CDR3 comprises 13 residues. Trimming removed 3 bases from V and 5 bases from J, with 10 bases in between. Germline V gene sequence: CDR1 WSHSY, CDR2 SAAADI. Here the CDR3 DNA reads TGCGCCAGCAGTGAAGGGGAGGGGTATGGCTACACCTTC. Its protein product is CASSEGEGYGYTF.

The chain has TRBV15 and TRBJ2-7; a weak D match, TRBD2 (5 bases). Per germline, CDR1 LNHNV and CDR2 YYDKDF (reference sequence). With 3 bases removed from V and 2 bases from J, the gap between germline ends came to 11 bases. The CDR3 totals 14 residues. CDR3 residues: CATSRGADPYEQYF. The CDR3 DNA reads TGTGCCACCAGCAGGGGAGCGGACCCCTACGAGCAGTACTTC.

CDR3 DNA: TGTGCCAGCAGCTTAGTGGGAGCAACCCACAATGAGCAGTTCTTC. Its translation is CASSLVGATHNEQFF. The rearrangement links TRBV7-9 to TRBJ2-1; tentative D call: TRBD2 (5 bases). V was trimmed by 1 base and J by 5 bases, leaving 12 bases between them. CDR3 length equals 15 residues. The V gene's germline CDR1 is SEHNR and CDR2 FQNEAQ (reference sequence).

J is TRBJ2-3 and V is TRBV6-5; 9 bases are a match to TRBD2. V dropped 6 bases and J dropped 4; count of bases not matched to a gene: 8. CDR3 length: 15 residues. Germline assignment: CDR1 MNHEY and CDR2 SVGAGI. CDR3 sequence: CASRGSGRGADTQYF. In nucleotides, the CDR3 is TGTGCCAGCAGGGGTAGCGGGAGAGGGGCAGATACGCAGTATTTT.